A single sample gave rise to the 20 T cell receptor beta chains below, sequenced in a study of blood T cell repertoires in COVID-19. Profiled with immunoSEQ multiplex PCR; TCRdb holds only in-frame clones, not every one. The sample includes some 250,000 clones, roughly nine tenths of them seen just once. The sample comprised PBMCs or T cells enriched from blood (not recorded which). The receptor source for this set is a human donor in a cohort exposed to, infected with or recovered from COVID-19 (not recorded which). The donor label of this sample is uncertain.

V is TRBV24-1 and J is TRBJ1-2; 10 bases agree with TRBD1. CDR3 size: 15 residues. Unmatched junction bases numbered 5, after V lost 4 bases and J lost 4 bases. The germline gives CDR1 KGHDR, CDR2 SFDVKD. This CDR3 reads CATSDPGTGVYGYTF. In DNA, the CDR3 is TGTGCCACCAGTGACCCCGGGACAGGGGTCTATGGCTACACCTTC.

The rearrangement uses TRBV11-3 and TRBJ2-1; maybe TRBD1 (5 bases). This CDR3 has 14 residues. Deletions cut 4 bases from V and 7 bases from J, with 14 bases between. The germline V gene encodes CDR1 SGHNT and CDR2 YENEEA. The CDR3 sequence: CASSSSAGWNEQFF. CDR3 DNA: TGTGCCAGCAGCTCCAGTGCAGGGTGGAATGAGCAGTTCTTC.

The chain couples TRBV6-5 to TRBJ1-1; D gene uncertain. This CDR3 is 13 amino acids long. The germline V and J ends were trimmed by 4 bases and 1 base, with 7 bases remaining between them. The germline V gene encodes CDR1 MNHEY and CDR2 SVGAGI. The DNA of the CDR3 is TGTGCCAGCAGTTTGACACCGAACACTGAAGCTTTCTTT. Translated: CASSLTPNTEAFF.

The CDR3, as DNA: TGTGCCAGCAGCCTCAGGGGGCGTGAGCAGTTCTTC. It specifies CASSLRGREQFF. This chain connects TRBV6-5 to TRBJ2-1, with 8 bases lining up with TRBD1. The CDR3 totals 12 residues. Germline V gives CDR1 MNHEY, CDR2 SVGAGI. The J segment lost 9 bases and the V segment lost 6 bases, leaving 4 bases of the junction unmatched.

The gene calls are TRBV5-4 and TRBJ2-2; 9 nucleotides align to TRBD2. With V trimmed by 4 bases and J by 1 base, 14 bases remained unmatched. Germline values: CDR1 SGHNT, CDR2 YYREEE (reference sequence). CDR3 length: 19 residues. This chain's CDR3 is CASSPRGDSGGRNTGELFF. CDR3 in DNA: TGTGCCAGCAGCCCCCGGGGTGATAGCGGGGGCCGGAACACCGGGGAGCTGTTTTTT.

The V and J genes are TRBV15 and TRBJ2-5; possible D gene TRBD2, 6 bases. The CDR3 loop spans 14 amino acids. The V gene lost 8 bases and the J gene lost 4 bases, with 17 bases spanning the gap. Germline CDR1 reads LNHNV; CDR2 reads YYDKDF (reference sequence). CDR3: CATGGAAGSETQYF. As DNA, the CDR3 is TGTGCCACCGGTGGGGCGGCGGGGTCAGAGACCCAGTACTTC.

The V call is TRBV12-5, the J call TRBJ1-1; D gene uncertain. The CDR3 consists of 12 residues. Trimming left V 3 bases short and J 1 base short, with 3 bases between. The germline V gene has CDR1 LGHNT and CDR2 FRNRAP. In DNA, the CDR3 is TGTGCTAGTGGTTTTAGGAACACTGAAGCTTTCTTT. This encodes CASGFRNTEAFF.

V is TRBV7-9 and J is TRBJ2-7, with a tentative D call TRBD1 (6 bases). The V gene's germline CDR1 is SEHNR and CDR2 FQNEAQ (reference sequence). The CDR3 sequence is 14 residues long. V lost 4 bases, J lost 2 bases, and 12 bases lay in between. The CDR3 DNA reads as TGTGCCAGCAGCTCTGGGACACCACCCTACGAGCAGTACTTC. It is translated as CASSSGTPPYEQYF.

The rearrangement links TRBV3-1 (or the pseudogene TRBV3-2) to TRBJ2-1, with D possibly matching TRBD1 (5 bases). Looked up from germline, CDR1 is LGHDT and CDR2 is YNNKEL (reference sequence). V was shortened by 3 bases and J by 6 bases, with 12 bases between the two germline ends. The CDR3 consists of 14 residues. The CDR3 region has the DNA TGTGCCAGCAGCCAGAGGCAGGGTTTCAATGAGCAGTTCTTC. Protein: CASSQRQGFNEQFF.

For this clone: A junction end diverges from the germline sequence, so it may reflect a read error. The CDR3 nucleotides read TGTGCCACCAGTTCCTCGGGCCAGTGGTCCTACGAGCAGTACTTC. Its protein is CATSSSGQWSYEQYF. The chain is built from TRBV6-5 and TRBJ2-7, with unresolved D. The CDR3 is 15 amino acids. Germline V gene lookup returns CDR1 MNHEY and CDR2 SVGAGI.

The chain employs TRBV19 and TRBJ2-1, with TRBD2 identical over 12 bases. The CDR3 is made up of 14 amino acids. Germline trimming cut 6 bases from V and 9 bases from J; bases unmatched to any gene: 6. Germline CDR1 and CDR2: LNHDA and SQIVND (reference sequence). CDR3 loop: CASSQTSGGGEQFF. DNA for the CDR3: TGTGCCAGTAGCCAGACTAGCGGGGGTGGTGAGCAGTTCTTC.

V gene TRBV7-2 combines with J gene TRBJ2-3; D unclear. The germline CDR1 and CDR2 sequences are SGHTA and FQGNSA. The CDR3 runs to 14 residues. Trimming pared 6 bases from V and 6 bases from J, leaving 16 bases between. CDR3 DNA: TGTGCCAGCAGTCCGGGTTACTTAGAGGATACGCAGTATTTT. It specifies CASSPGYLEDTQYF.

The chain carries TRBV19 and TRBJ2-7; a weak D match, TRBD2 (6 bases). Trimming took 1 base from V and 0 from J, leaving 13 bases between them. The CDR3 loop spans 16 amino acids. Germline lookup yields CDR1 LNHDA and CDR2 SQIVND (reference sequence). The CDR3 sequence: CASSIAGADPSYEQYF. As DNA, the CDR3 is TGTGCCAGTAGTATAGCGGGAGCGGATCCCTCCTACGAGCAGTACTTC.

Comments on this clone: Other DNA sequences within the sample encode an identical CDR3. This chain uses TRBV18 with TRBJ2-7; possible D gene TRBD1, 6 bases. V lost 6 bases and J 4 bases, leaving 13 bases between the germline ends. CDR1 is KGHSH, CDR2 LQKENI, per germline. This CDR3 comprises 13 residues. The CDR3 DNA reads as TGTGCCAGCTCTCCGGACAGAAGTTACGAGCAGTACTTC. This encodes CASSPDRSYEQYF.

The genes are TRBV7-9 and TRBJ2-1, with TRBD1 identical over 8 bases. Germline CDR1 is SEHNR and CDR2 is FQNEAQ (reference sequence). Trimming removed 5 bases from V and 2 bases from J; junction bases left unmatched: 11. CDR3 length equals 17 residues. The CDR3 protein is CASSPGQAFGTYNEQFF. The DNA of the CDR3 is TGTGCCAGCAGCCCGGGACAGGCATTCGGGACCTACAATGAGCAGTTCTTC.

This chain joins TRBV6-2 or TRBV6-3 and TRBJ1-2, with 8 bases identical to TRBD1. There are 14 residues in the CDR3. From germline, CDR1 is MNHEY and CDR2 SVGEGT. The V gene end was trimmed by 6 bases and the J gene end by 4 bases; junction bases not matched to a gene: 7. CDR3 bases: TGTGCCAGCAGCCGAGGACAGGGAATCTATGGCTACACCTTC. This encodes CASSRGQGIYGYTF.

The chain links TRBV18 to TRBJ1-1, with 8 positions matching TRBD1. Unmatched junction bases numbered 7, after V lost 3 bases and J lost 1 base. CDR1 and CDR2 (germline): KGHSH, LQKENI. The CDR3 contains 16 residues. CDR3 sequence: CASSPRRGRWNTEAFF. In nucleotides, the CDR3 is TGTGCCAGCTCACCTCGCAGGGGGCGGTGGAACACTGAAGCTTTCTTT.

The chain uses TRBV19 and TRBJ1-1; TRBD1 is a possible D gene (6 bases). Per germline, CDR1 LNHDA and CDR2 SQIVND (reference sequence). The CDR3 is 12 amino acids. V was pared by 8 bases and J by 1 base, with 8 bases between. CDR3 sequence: CASVQGNTEAFF. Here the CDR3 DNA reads TGTGCCAGTGTACAGGGGAACACTGAAGCTTTCTTT. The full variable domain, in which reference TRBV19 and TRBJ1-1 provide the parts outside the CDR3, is DGGITQSPKYLFRKEGQNVTLSCEQNLNHDAMYWYRQDPGQGLRLIYYSQIVNDFQKGDIAEGYSVSREKKESFPLTVTSAQKNPTAFYLCASVQGNTEAFFGQGTRLTVV.

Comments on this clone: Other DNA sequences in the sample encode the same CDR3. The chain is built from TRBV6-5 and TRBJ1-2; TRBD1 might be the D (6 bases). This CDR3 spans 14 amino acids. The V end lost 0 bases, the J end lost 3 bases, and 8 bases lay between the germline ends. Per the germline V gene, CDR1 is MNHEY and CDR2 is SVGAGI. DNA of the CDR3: TGTGCCAGCAGTTACTCGAACAGGGACTATGGCTACACCTTC. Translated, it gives CASSYSNRDYGYTF.

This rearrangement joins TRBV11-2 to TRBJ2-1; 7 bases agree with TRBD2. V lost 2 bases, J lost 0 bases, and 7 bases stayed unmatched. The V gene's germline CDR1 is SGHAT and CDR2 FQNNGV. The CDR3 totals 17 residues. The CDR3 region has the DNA TGTGCCAGCAGCTTATTGACTAGCATCAGCTCCTACAATGAGCAGTTCTTC. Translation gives CASSLLTSISSYNEQFF.